The clone carrying this T cell receptor beta chain was seen only a few times. Its specificity is unknown. Germline V lookup: CDR1 SGHNT, CDR2 YYREEE (reference sequence). The CDR3 length is 14 residues. The V end lost 0 bases, the J end lost 2 bases, and 9 bases lay between the germline ends. This specimen comes from a study of cytomegalovirus exposure and HLA in healthy donors. The study, taken as a whole, reports: Later findings reportedly placed an Asian-associated ancestry cluster below the approximately 670-donor mean for N-insertions.

The PCR made use of 60 Vbeta and 13 Jbeta primers. Assay used: immunoSEQ multiplex PCR; TCRdb lists only in-frame clones, some missing. Among about 190,000 clones listed, about 77% were seen once. The TCR comes from a man under 40 in good health and CMV-seropositive. J is TRBJ2-7 and V is TRBV5-4; possible D gene TRBD1, 6 bases. The specimen was PBMCs. This CDR3 reads CASSLGQGPYEQYF. As DNA, the CDR3 is TGTGCCAGCAGCTTGGGTCAGGGGCCCTACGAGCAGTACTTC.